The 25 T cell receptor beta chains given below trace back to one sample, sequenced in a study of cytomegalovirus exposure and HLA in healthy donors. The study ran its PCR with 60 Vbeta and 13 Jbeta primers. The assay was immunoSEQ multiplex PCR, and TCRdb's table has in-frame clones only and misses some. The sample shows about 140,000 clones, 79% of them seen only once. The sample taken for sequencing was PBMCs. Receptors originate from a man aged 40-49 years in good health and CMV-seropositive.

The chain is built from TRBV30 and TRBJ1-3, with 8 bases that match TRBD1. Trimming cost V 3 bases and J 2 bases; bases outside gene matches: 6. The CDR3 totals 15 residues. Germline CDR1 is GTSNPN and CDR2 is SVGIG (reference sequence). The CDR3, as DNA: TGTGCCTGGAGCTTAGAACAGGGGGCTGGAAACACCATATATTTT. This encodes CAWSLEQGAGNTIYF.

The chain links TRBV5-1 to TRBJ2-3; 14 bases fit TRBD2. With 3 bases clipped from V and 7 bases from J, the junction kept 10 bases outside the gene matches. This CDR3 comprises 17 residues. Germline lookup yields CDR1 SGHRS and CDR2 YFSETQ. In nucleotides, the CDR3 is TGCGCCAGCAGCTCGTTTCCGGGACTAGCGGGAGTCTATACGCAGTATTTT. Residues: CASSSFPGLAGVYTQYF. Filled out from reference TRBV5-1 and TRBJ2-3, the complete variable domain reads KAGVTQTPRYLIKTRGQQVTLSCSPISGHRSVSWYQQTPGQGLQFLFEYFSETQRNKGNFPGRFSGRQFSNSRSEMNVSTLELGDSALYLCASSSFPGLAGVYTQYFGPGTRLTVL.

This clone has more than one count but fewer than ten. The chain joins TRBV7-6 to TRBJ2-5, with TRBD2 identical over 11 bases. The DNA end favors TRBJ2-7, so the J call may be wrong. The CDR3 is 16 amino acids. Germline assignment: CDR1 SGHVS and CDR2 FNYEAQ. The CDR3 loop is CASSPSTSGAPYEQYF. The CDR3 coding sequence is TGTGCCAGCAGCCCTTCGACTAGCGGGGCCCCCTACGAGCAGTACTTC.

This rearrangement joins TRBV5-1 to TRBJ2-5; tentatively, D is TRBD1 (5 bases). This CDR3 contains 15 residues. Trimming stripped 0 bases from V and 4 bases from J, with 13 bases between. Per germline, CDR1 SGHRS and CDR2 YFSETQ. The CDR3 region has the DNA TGCGCCAGCAGCTTGGTCCAGGGTATGGGAGAGACCCAGTACTTC. This encodes CASSLVQGMGETQYF.

The chain employs TRBV13 and TRBJ2-1; D not resolved. The V and J ends lost 1 base and 4 bases respectively, with 8 bases between them. There are 14 residues in the CDR3. CDR1 PRHDT and CDR2 FYEKMQ come from the germline V gene (reference sequence). The CDR3 spells CASSLVFPYNEQFF. CDR3 DNA: TGTGCCAGCAGCTTAGTTTTTCCTTACAATGAGCAGTTCTTC.

V gene TRBV19 combines with J gene TRBJ2-2; TRBD2 agrees at 9 bases. This CDR3 is 14 amino acids long. V was pared by 11 bases and J by 0 bases, with 4 bases of the junction left unmatched. Per germline, CDR1 LNHDA and CDR2 SQIVND (reference sequence). CDR3 nucleotides: TGTGCCTGCAGACTAGCGGCGAACACCGGGGAGCTGTTTTTT. Amino acid sequence: CACRLAANTGELFF.

This chain uses TRBV18 with TRBJ1-1; D may be TRBD1 (5 bases). CDR3 length: 14 residues. Germline V gene data show CDR1 as KGHSH and CDR2 as LQKENI. V shed 4 bases and J shed 5 bases, with 14 bases lying between them. CDR3 residues: CASSLSRDLTEAFF. The DNA of the CDR3 is TGTGCCAGCTCACTCAGCAGGGATCTGACTGAAGCTTTCTTT.

This chain joins TRBV29-1 and TRBJ1-4; D perhaps matches TRBD1 (5 bases). CDR1 SQVTM and CDR2 ANQGSEA come from the germline V gene. The CDR3 is made up of 14 amino acids. Trimming took off 7 bases at V and 4 bases at J, with 16 bases between the two ends. CDR3 nucleotides: TGCAGCGCCGAACGGGGGGGGATTAATGAAAAACTGTTTTTT. Protein: CSAERGGINEKLFF.

The chain is built from TRBV27 and TRBJ2-7, with 9 bases aligning to TRBD1. V dropped 4 bases and J dropped 2; count of bases not matched to a gene: 6. CDR3 length: 15 residues. Germline-derived CDR1 and CDR2 are MNHEY and SMNVEV (reference sequence). The CDR3 nucleotides are TGTGCCAGCAGTTACTCGACAGGGGGTACCTACGAGCAGTACTTC. Translated: CASSYSTGGTYEQYF.

This clone turned up a few times. V and J are TRBV5-6 and TRBJ2-1; no firm D call. The germline V and J ends were trimmed by 2 bases and 8 bases, with 5 bases remaining between them. The CDR3 has 11 residues. The germline gives CDR1 SGHDT, CDR2 YYEEEE. The CDR3 DNA follows: TGTGCCAGCAGCTTTCTTGATGAGCAGTTCTTC. Protein product: CASSFLDEQFF.

This clone was seen just once. This sequence joins TRBV10-3 and TRBJ2-1, with a weak D call TRBD2 (6 bases). Germline CDR1 reads ENHRY; CDR2 reads SYGVKD. The CDR3 runs 13 residues. Trimming removed 6 bases from V and 5 bases from J, with 11 bases in between. For the CDR3, the DNA is TGTGCCATCAGAACCGGGGGAAACAATGAGCAGTTCTTC. It encodes CAIRTGGNNEQFF.

The chain is built from TRBV7-9 and TRBJ2-7; 10 nucleotides line up with TRBD1. This CDR3 region has 16 residues. V was pared by 5 bases and J by 5 bases, with 12 bases of the junction left unmatched. The germline CDR1 and CDR2 sequences are SEHNR and FQNEAQ (reference sequence). The CDR3 sequence is CASSVTTGGAGDEQYF. The CDR3, as DNA: TGTGCCAGCAGCGTCACGACAGGGGGCGCAGGCGACGAGCAGTACTTC.

The rearrangement uses TRBV12-5 and TRBJ2-1; 12 nucleotides line up with TRBD2. V was pared by 5 bases and J by 4 bases, with 6 bases of the junction left unmatched. CDR3 size: 16 residues. The germline V gene encodes CDR1 LGHNT and CDR2 FRNRAP. The CDR3 loop reads CASGPRTSGVYNEQFF. The DNA of the CDR3 is TGTGCTAGTGGTCCCAGGACTAGCGGGGTATACAATGAGCAGTTCTTC.

The CDR3 sequence: CASSRDRDGGYTF. In DNA form, the CDR3 reads TGTGCCAGCAGCCGAGACAGGGATGGTGGCTACACCTTC. This sequence joins TRBV7-9 and TRBJ1-2, with TRBD1 matching 7 bases. The CDR3 sequence is 13 residues long. With 5 bases clipped from V and 7 bases from J, the junction kept 7 bases outside the gene matches. Germline assignment: CDR1 SEHNR and CDR2 FQNEAQ (reference sequence).

This clone was observed a single time. The rearrangement links TRBV30 to TRBJ1-4, with D possibly TRBD1 on 5 matching bases. The CDR3 is 13 residues long. V lost 8 bases and J 4 bases, leaving 14 bases between the germline ends. Germline loops: CDR1 GTSNPN, CDR2 SVGIG (reference sequence). The CDR3 DNA is TGTGCCGGCCCGACAGCAAATAATGAAAAACTGTTTTTT. Translation gives CAGPTANNEKLFF.

In this sample, this clone turned up once. The junction shows a germline mismatch at one end, possibly a read error. The chain joins TRBV7-9 to TRBJ1-1; D uncertain. Germline lookup yields CDR1 SEHNR and CDR2 FQNEAQ (reference sequence). The CDR3 runs to 12 residues. CDR3 residues: CSSRLGLTEAFF. DNA for the CDR3: TGTTCCAGCAGGCTAGGACTCACTGAAGCTTTCTTT.

This chain connects TRBV19 to TRBJ2-1, with 14 bases identical to TRBD2. Germline V gene sequence: CDR1 LNHDA, CDR2 SQIVND (reference sequence). The CDR3 consists of 14 residues. J lost 7 bases, V lost 5 bases, and 1 base had no gene match. The CDR3 coding sequence is TGTGCCAGTAGTGGACTAGCGGGAGGAAATGAGCAGTTCTTC. Its protein is CASSGLAGGNEQFF.

The genes are TRBV7-9 and TRBJ1-1, with 8 bases that match TRBD1. The germline V gene encodes CDR1 SEHNR and CDR2 FQNEAQ (reference sequence). CDR3 length: 14 residues. V lost 7 bases and J lost 4; bases outside the gene matches: 8. The CDR3 spells CASIVTGDITEAFF. CDR3 sequence (DNA): TGTGCCAGCATCGTGACAGGGGATATCACTGAAGCTTTCTTT.

The V call is TRBV6-1, the J call TRBJ1-4; D unclear. This CDR3 region has 15 residues. The germline CDR1 and CDR2 sequences are MNHNS and SASEGT. V lost 0 bases and J lost 4, with 9 bases in between. CDR3 in DNA: TGTGCCAGCAGTGAAGCAGGAGGGTATAATGAAAAACTGTTTTTT. Protein sequence: CASSEAGGYNEKLFF.

The chain uses TRBV28 and TRBJ1-4, with 8 bases lining up with TRBD1. Trimming cost V 7 bases and J 5 bases; bases outside gene matches: 6. The CDR3 covers 14 residues. Germline CDR1 and CDR2: MDHEN and SYDVKM. CDR3 nucleotides: TGTGCCAGCACCTCGGGACAGGTAAATGAAAAACTGTTTTTT. It yields the protein CASTSGQVNEKLFF.

This sequence joins TRBV7-2 and TRBJ1-6, with D tentatively TRBD1 (6 bases). Trimming left V 5 bases short and J 10 bases short, with 9 bases between. The germline CDR1 and CDR2 sequences are SGHTA and FQGNSA. The CDR3 runs to 12 residues. The CDR3 loop is CASSKDRSPLHF. DNA for the CDR3: TGTGCCAGCAGCAAGGACAGATCACCCCTCCACTTT.

In its sample, this clone was seen once. This chain links TRBV5-4 with TRBJ2-7; D call uncertain. From germline, CDR1 is SGHNT and CDR2 YYREEE (reference sequence). The CDR3 runs to 15 residues. Trimming took off 0 bases at V and 0 bases at J, with 10 bases between the two ends. The CDR3 loop reads CASSLGIIDSYEQYF. As DNA, the CDR3 is TGTGCCAGCAGCTTGGGTATTATAGACTCCTACGAGCAGTACTTC.

This chain connects TRBV7-6 to TRBJ2-1, with D maybe TRBD2 (5 bases). The CDR3 contains 15 residues. Germline lookup yields CDR1 SGHVS and CDR2 FNYEAQ. Trimming shortened V by 1 base and J by 0 bases, and 7 bases separated the two germline ends. The chain's CDR3 is CASSLGADSYNEQFF. CDR3 in DNA: TGTGCCAGCAGCTTAGGAGCGGACTCCTACAATGAGCAGTTCTTC.

The genes are TRBV5-1 and TRBJ2-4; TRBD1 is a possible D gene (5 bases). This CDR3 is built from 16 residues. CDR1 is SGHRS, CDR2 YFSETQ, per germline. The ends were cut back, 0 bases at V and 0 bases at J, with 10 bases in the middle. Here the CDR3 DNA reads TGCGCCAGCAGCTTGGGACAGACCCTAGCCAAAAACATTCAGTACTTC. Translating gives CASSLGQTLAKNIQYF.

The V call is TRBV2, the J call TRBJ2-5, with D hard to call. The CDR3 runs to 12 residues. Germline V gives CDR1 SNHLY, CDR2 FYNNEI. The V gene lost 9 bases and the J gene lost 8 bases, with 16 bases spanning the gap. The CDR3 region is CASRPERGTQYF. CDR3 DNA sequence: TGTGCCAGTAGGCCGGAGCGCGGTACCCAGTACTTC. The full variable domain, with the rest looked up from reference TRBV2 and TRBJ2-5, is EPEVTQTPSHQVTQMGQEVILRCVPISNHLYFYWYRQILGQKVEFLVSFYNNEISEKSEIFDDQFSVERPDGSNFTLKIRSTKLEDSAMYFCASRPERGTQYFGPGTRLLVL.